The rows below give T cell receptor beta chains drawn from one sample of a study of Ad26.COV2.S vaccination and SARS-CoV-2 variants. Profiling relied on immunoSEQ multiplex PCR, and the TCRdb table lists in-frame clones only, not all of them. Among nearly 400,000 clones listed, approximately 91% were seen once. This sample comprised peripheral blood, obtained in a trial of Ad26.COV2.S vaccine versus placebo. These receptors all come from a person between 18 and 65 years old who received the Ad26.COV2.S COVID-19 vaccine or a placebo. Both conserved end residues are part of each CDR3. Each record gives: clone size, J gene, D gene, V gene, CDR3 length, CDR3 protein, CDR3 DNA. A D gene is named only where the DNA matches it firmly. The size entry is marked missing in some rows and otherwise reads once, few, many or a size class.

clone size: -; J gene: TRBJ2-1; D gene: -; V gene: TRBV2; CDR3 length: 11; CDR3 protein: CASGGPGEQFF; CDR3 DNA: TGTGCCAGCGGAGGGCCGGGGGAGCAGTTCTTC
clone size: -; J gene: TRBJ1-2; D gene: -; V gene: TRBV14; CDR3 length: 15; CDR3 protein: CASSQVNSANYGYTF; CDR3 DNA: TGTGCCAGCAGCCAAGTTAACAGCGCTAACTATGGCTACACCTTC
clone size: -; J gene: TRBJ1-1; D gene: TRBD1; V gene: TRBV5-4; CDR3 length: 14; CDR3 protein: CASSRGQGETEAFF; CDR3 DNA: TGTGCCAGCAGCCGGGGACAGGGGGAAACTGAAGCTTTCTTT
clone size: -; J gene: TRBJ2-1; D gene: -; V gene: TRBV6-2/TRBV6-3; CDR3 length: 13; CDR3 protein: CASSFLQGGEQFF; CDR3 DNA: TGTGCCAGCAGTTTCCTACAAGGCGGTGAGCAGTTCTTC
clone size: few; J gene: TRBJ1-1; D gene: TRBD1; V gene: TRBV30; CDR3 length: 15; CDR3 protein: CAWSVQTGGFTEAFF; CDR3 DNA: TGTGCCTGGAGTGTCCAGACAGGGGGATTCACTGAAGCTTTCTTT
clone size: -; J gene: TRBJ2-3; D gene: -; V gene: TRBV19; CDR3 length: 11; CDR3 protein: CASTLRDTQYF; CDR3 DNA: TGTGCCAGTACCCTGAGGGATACGCAGTATTTT
clone size: -; J gene: TRBJ2-7; D gene: TRBD1; V gene: TRBV9; CDR3 length: 16; CDR3 protein: CASSLSGQGARYEQYF; CDR3 DNA: TGTGCCAGCAGCCTATCAGGACAGGGGGCGCGGTACGAGCAGTACTTC
clone size: -; J gene: TRBJ2-7; D gene: TRBD1; V gene: TRBV9; CDR3 length: 15; CDR3 protein: CASSAHGQGGYEQYF; CDR3 DNA: TGTGCCAGCAGCGCGCACGGACAGGGTGGGTACGAGCAGTACTTC
clone size: -; J gene: TRBJ2-3; D gene: -; V gene: TRBV11-2; CDR3 length: 15; CDR3 protein: CASTETEYSTDTQYF; CDR3 DNA: TGTGCCAGCACCGAAACTGAGTATAGCACAGATACGCAGTATTTT
clone size: once; J gene: TRBJ1-4; D gene: -; V gene: TRBV11-2; CDR3 length: 15; CDR3 protein: CASTLRGSSNEKLFF; CDR3 DNA: TGTGCCAGCACCCTAAGGGGGAGCTCTAATGAAAAACTGTTTTTT
clone size: -; J gene: TRBJ1-4; D gene: TRBD1; V gene: TRBV9; CDR3 length: 13; CDR3 protein: CASSVGGQGKLFF; CDR3 DNA: TGTGCCAGCAGCGTAGGGGGACAGGGGAAACTGTTTTTT
clone size: -; J gene: TRBJ1-3; D gene: -; V gene: TRBV6-6; CDR3 length: 16; CDR3 protein: CASSRAEAYSGNTIYF; CDR3 DNA: TGTGCCAGCAGCCGCGCGGAGGCCTACTCTGGAAACACCATATATTTT
clone size: -; J gene: TRBJ2-7; D gene: TRBD1; V gene: TRBV7-9; CDR3 length: 13; CDR3 protein: CASSLDRGYEQYF; CDR3 DNA: TGTGCCAGCAGCTTAGACAGGGGGTACGAGCAGTACTTC
clone size: -; J gene: TRBJ2-1; D gene: TRBD2; V gene: TRBV5-4; CDR3 length: 16; CDR3 protein: CASSFRTSGRYNEQFF; CDR3 DNA: TGTGCCAGCAGCTTCCGGACTAGCGGGCGCTACAATGAGCAGTTCTTC
clone size: -; J gene: TRBJ2-3; D gene: -; V gene: TRBV18; CDR3 length: 14; CDR3 protein: CASSRTESTDTQYF; CDR3 DNA: TGTGCCAGCTCCCGGACGGAAAGCACAGATACGCAGTATTTT